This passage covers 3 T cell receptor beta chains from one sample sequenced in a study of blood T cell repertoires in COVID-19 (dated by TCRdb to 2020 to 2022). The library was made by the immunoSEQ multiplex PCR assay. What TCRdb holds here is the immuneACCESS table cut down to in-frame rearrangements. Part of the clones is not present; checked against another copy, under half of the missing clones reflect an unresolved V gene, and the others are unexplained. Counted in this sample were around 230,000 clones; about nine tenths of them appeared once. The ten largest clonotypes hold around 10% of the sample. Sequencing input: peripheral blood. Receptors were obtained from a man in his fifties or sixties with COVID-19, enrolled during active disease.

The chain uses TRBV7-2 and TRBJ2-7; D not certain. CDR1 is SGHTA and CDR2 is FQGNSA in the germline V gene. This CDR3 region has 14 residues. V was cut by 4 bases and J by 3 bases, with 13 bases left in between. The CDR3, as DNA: TGTGCCAGCAGCTCCCCCCGGCTAGTCTACGAGCAGTACTTC. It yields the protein CASSSPRLVYEQYF.

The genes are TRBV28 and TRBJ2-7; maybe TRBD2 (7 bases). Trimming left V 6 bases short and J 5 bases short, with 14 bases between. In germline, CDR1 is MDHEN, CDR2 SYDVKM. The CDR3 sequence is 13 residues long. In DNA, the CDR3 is TGTGCCAGCAGCTATGGGGGGGCCAACGAGCAGTACTTC. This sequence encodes CASSYGGANEQYF.

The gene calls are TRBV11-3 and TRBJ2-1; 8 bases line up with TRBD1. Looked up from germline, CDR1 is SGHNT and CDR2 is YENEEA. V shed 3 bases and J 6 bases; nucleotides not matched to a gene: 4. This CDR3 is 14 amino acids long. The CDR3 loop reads CASSLGQEFNEQFF. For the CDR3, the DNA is TGTGCCAGCAGCTTGGGACAGGAATTCAATGAGCAGTTCTTC.